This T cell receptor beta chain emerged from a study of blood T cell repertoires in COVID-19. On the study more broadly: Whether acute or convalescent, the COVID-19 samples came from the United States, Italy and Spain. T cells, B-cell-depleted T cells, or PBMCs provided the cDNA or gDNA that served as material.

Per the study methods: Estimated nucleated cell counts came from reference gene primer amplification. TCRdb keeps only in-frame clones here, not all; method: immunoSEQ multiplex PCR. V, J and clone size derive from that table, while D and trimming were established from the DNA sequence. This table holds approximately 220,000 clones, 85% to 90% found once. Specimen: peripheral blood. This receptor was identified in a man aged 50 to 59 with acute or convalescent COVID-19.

The CDR3: CASSSLATGGDYGYTF. The DNA of the CDR3 is TGCGCCAGCAGTTCACTCGCAACAGGGGGCGACTATGGCTACACCTTC. The chain has TRBV5-1 and TRBJ1-2, with 9 bases lining up with TRBD1. The germline gives CDR1 SGHRS, CDR2 YFSETQ. The CDR3 sequence is 16 residues long. V lost 5 bases and J lost 3; bases outside the gene matches: 11.